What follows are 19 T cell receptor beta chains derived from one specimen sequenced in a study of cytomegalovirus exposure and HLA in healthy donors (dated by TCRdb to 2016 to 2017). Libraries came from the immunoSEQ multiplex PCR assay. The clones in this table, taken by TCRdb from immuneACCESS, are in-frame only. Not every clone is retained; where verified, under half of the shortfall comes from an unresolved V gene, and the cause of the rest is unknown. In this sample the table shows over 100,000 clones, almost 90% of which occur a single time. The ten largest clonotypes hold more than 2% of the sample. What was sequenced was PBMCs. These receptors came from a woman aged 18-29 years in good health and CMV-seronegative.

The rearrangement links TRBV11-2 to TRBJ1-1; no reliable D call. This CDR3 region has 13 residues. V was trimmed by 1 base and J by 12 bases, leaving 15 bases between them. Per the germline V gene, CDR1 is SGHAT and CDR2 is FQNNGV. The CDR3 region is CASSLVEDLPPFF. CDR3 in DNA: TGTGCCAGCAGCTTAGTGGAGGACCTACCCCCTTTCTTT.

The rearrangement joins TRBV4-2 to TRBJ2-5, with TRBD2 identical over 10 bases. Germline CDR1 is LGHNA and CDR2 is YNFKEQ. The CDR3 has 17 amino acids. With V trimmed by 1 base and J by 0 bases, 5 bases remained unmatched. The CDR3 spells CASSQGTSGWYQETQYF. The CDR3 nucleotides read TGTGCCAGCAGCCAAGGGACTAGCGGTTGGTACCAAGAGACCCAGTACTTC.

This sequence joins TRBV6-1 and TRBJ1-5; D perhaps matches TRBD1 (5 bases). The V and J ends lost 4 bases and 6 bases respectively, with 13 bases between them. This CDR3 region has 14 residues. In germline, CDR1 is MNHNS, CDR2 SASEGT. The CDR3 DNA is TGTGCCAGCAGTGTTTGGGGGGTAGGTCAGCCCCAGCATTTT. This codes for CASSVWGVGQPQHF.

The CDR3, as DNA: TGTGCCATCAGTGCGCGACAGGGGGGCGACGAGCAGTACTTC. It specifies CAISARQGGDEQYF. J is TRBJ2-7 and V is TRBV10-3, with 9 bases that match TRBD1. The germline V gene has CDR1 ENHRY and CDR2 SYGVKD. CDR3 length equals 14 residues. J gave up 5 bases and V 4 bases, and 6 bases lay outside the gene matches.

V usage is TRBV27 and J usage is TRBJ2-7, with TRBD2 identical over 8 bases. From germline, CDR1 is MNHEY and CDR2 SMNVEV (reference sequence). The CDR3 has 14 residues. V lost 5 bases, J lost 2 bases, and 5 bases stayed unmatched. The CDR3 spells CASSLKRGTYEQYF. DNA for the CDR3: TGTGCCAGCAGTCTTAAGCGGGGGACCTACGAGCAGTACTTC.

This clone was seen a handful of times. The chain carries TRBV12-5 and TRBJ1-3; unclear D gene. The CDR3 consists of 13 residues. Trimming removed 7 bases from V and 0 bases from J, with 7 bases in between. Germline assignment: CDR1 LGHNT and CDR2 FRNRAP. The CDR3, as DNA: TGTGCTAGTGCGCGGAGCTCTGGAAACACCATATATTTT. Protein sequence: CASARSSGNTIYF.

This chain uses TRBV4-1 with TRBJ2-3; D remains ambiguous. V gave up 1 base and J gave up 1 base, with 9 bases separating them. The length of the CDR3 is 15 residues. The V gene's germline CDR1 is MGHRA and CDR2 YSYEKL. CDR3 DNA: TGCGCCAGCAGCCAAGGGGCTATTCGCACAGATACGCAGTATTTT. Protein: CASSQGAIRTDTQYF.

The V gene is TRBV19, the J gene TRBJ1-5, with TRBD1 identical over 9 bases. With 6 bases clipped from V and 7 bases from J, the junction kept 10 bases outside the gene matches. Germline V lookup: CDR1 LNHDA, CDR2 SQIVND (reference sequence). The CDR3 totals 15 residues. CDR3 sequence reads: CASSHTGGARQPQHF. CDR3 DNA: TGTGCCAGTAGCCACACAGGGGGCGCTAGGCAGCCCCAGCATTTT.

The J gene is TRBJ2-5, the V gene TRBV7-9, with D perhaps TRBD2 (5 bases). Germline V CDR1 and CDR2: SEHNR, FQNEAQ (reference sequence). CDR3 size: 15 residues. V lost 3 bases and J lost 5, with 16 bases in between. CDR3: CASSLQFMRVETQYF. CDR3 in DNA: TGTGCCAGCAGCTTGCAGTTCATGAGGGTGGAGACCCAGTACTTC.

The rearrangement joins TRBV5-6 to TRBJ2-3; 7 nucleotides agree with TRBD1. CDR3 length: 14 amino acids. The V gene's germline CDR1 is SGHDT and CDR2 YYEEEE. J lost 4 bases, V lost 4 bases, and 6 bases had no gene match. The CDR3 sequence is CASSPTQGADTQYF. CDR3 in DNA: TGTGCCAGCAGCCCAACCCAGGGGGCAGATACGCAGTATTTT.

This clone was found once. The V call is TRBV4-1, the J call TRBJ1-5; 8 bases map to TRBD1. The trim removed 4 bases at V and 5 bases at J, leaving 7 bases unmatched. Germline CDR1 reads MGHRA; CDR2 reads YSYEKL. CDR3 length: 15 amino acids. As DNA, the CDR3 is TGCGCCAGCAGCCTCGACCGGACAGGGCATCAGCCCCAGCATTTT. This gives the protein CASSLDRTGHQPQHF.

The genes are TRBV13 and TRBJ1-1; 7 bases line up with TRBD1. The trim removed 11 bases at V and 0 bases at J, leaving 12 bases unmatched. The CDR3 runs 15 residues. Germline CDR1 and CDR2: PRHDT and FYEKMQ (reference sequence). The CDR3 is CAGSQGGGVNTEAFF. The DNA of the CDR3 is TGTGCCGGGAGTCAGGGGGGAGGCGTGAACACTGAAGCTTTCTTT. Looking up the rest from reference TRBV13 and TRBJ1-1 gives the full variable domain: AAGVIQSPRHLIKEKRETATLKCYPIPRHDTVYWYQQGPGQDPQFLISFYEKMQSDKGSIPDRFSAQQFSDYHSELNMSSLELGDSALYFCAGSQGGGVNTEAFFGQGTRLTVV.

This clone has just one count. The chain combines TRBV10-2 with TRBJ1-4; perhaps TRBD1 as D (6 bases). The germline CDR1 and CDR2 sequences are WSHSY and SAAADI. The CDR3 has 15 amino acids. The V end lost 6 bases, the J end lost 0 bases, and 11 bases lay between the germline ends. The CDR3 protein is CASRLRGATNEKLFF. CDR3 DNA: TGCGCCAGCAGGCTCAGGGGCGCAACTAATGAAAAACTGTTTTTT.

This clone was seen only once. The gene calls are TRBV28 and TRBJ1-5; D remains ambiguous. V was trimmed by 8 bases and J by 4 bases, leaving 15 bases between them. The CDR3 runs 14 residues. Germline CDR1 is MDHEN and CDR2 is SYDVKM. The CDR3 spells CASHPGGPNQPQHF. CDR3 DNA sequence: TGTGCCAGCCACCCGGGAGGACCTAATCAGCCCCAGCATTTT.

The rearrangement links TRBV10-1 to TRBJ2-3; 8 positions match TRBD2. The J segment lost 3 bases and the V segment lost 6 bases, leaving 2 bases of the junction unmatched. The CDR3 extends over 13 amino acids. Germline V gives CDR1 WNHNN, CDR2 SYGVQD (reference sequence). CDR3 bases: TGCGCCAGCAGCACTAGCGGTACAGATACGCAGTATTTT. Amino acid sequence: CASSTSGTDTQYF.

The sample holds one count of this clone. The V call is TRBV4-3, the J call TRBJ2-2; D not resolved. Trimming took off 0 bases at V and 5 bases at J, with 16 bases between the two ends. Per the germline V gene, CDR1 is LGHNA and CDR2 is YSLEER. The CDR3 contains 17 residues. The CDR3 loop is CASSQDLSPPRTGELFF. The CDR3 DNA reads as TGCGCCAGCAGCCAAGATCTTAGTCCCCCTAGAACCGGGGAGCTGTTTTTT.

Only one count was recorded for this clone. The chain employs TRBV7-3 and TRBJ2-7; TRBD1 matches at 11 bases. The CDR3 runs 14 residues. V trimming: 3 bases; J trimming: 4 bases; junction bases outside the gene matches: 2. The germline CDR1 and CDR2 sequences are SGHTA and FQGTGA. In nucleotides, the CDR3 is TGTGCCAGCAGCTTGGGACAGGGGGGATACGAGCAGTACTTC. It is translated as CASSLGQGGYEQYF.

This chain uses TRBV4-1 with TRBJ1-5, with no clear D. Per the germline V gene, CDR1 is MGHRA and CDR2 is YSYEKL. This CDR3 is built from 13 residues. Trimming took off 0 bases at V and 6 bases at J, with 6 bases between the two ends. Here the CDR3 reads CASSQDLVQPQHF. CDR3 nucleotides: TGCGCCAGCAGCCAAGATCTCGTTCAGCCCCAGCATTTT.

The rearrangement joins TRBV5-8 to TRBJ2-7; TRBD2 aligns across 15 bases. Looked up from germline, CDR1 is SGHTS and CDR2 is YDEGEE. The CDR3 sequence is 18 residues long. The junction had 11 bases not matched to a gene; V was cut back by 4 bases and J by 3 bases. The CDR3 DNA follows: TGTGCCAGCAGCATCTCGGGACTAGCGGGAGGACCCTACTACGAGCAGTACTTC. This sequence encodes CASSISGLAGGPYYEQYF.